The 9 T cell receptor beta chains reported below all come from one sample, sequenced in a study of blood T cell repertoires in COVID-19. Profiling relied on immunoSEQ multiplex PCR, and the TCRdb table lists in-frame clones only, not all of them. The sample shows some 220,000 clones, 65% to 90% of them seen only once. The sequenced sample was peripheral blood. These receptors were obtained from a woman in her sixties or seventies with COVID-19, enrolled during active disease.

This clone was counted between two and nine times. This chain connects TRBV24-1 to TRBJ2-1; the D gene is possibly TRBD1 (6 bases). V was clipped by 4 bases and J by 12 bases, with 18 bases between them. CDR3 length equals 14 residues. The V gene's germline CDR1 is KGHDR and CDR2 SFDVKD. The CDR3 DNA sequence: TGTGCCACCAGTGAAGACTCTTACAGGGCTGGGCAGTTCTTC. Translated, it gives CATSEDSYRAGQFF.

The chain carries TRBV7-2 and TRBJ2-1; perhaps TRBD2 as D (6 bases). V lost 4 bases, J lost 6 bases, and 19 bases lay in between. This CDR3 contains 16 residues. The germline gives CDR1 SGHTA, CDR2 FQGNSA. The CDR3 DNA follows: TGTGCCAGCAGCTCCTCCGGGACTCGAGGGGCCAATGAGCAGTTCTTC. Encoded protein: CASSSSGTRGANEQFF.

The rearrangement uses TRBV3-1 (or the pseudogene TRBV3-2) and TRBJ1-1; no clear D. Trimming pared 2 bases from V and 2 bases from J, leaving 15 bases between. Germline values: CDR1 LGHDT, CDR2 YNNKEL (reference sequence). This CDR3 contains 16 residues. DNA of the CDR3: TGTGCCAGCAGCCAATCAGGACTAGGCATTAACACTGAAGCTTTCTTT. It yields the protein CASSQSGLGINTEAFF.

This clone was counted only a few times. The J gene is TRBJ1-5, the V gene TRBV7-8; D gene uncertain. V was clipped by 4 bases and J by 4 bases, with 11 bases between them. This CDR3 has 14 amino acids. CDR1 and CDR2 (germline): SGHVS, FQNEAQ. The CDR3 coding sequence is TGTGCCAGCAGCTCCTCAAGAGGGAATCAGCCCCAGCATTTT. This gives the protein CASSSSRGNQPQHF.

Written as DNA, the CDR3 is TGTGCCAGTAGTAGTGGACAGGCCTTTAACTATGGCTACACCTTC. This encodes CASSSGQAFNYGYTF. The chain links TRBV19 to TRBJ1-2, with 7 bases aligning to TRBD1. Trimming cost V 4 bases and J 1 base; bases outside gene matches: 6. The CDR3 is 15 residues long. Germline CDR1 and CDR2: LNHDA and SQIVND (reference sequence).

This rearrangement joins TRBV6-5 to TRBJ2-7, with D uncertain. Germline V gives CDR1 MNHEY, CDR2 SVGAGI. The CDR3 spans 15 residues. V was shortened by 6 bases and J by 3 bases, with 18 bases between the two germline ends. The CDR3 DNA is TGTGCCAGCAGGGGCCTCGGCAGTTCCTACTACGAGCAGTACTTC. Its translation: CASRGLGSSYYEQYF.

The chain couples TRBV2 to TRBJ2-1, with TRBD1 matching over 10 bases. With V trimmed by 5 bases and J by 10 bases, 8 bases remained unmatched. The CDR3 has 14 residues. Germline lookup yields CDR1 SNHLY and CDR2 FYNNEI. CDR3 in amino acids: CASSPFLGQGEQFF. The DNA of the CDR3 is TGTGCCAGCAGTCCCTTCCTGGGACAGGGGGAGCAGTTCTTC.

In its sample, this clone was seen once. The rearrangement links TRBV6-2 or TRBV6-3 to TRBJ2-1, with TRBD2 matching 10 bases. The length of the CDR3 is 15 residues. Germline V gene lookup returns CDR1 MNHEY and CDR2 SVGEGT. With 4 bases clipped from V and 3 bases from J, the junction kept 3 bases outside the gene matches. CDR3 DNA: TGTGCCAGCAGTTCGAGGACTAGCGGCTACAATGAGCAGTTCTTC. Translating it yields CASSSRTSGYNEQFF.

With regard to this clone: The same CDR3 can be traced to other DNA sequences in this sample. The rearrangement joins TRBV30 to TRBJ2-3; 8 nucleotides line up with TRBD2. There are 13 residues in the CDR3. With 0 bases clipped from V and 8 bases from J, the junction kept 4 bases outside the gene matches. The germline CDR1 and CDR2 sequences are GTSNPN and SVGIG (reference sequence). For the CDR3, the DNA is TGTGCCTGGAGTGTACTTGCGGGAGGTACGCAGTATTTT. Translated: CAWSVLAGGTQYF.